This TCR beta chain comes out of a study of shared clonotypes between healthy human individuals. This CDR3 contains 14 residues. Losses at the gene ends were 0 bases for V and 4 bases for J; bases not matched to a gene: 3. Germline CDR1 SGHNT, CDR2 YYREEE (reference sequence). Sequencing used immunoSEQ multiplex PCR; TCRdb keeps in-frame clones, though not all of them. The repertoire holds approximately 500,000 clones, with 90% to 96% as singletons. The chain links TRBV5-4 to TRBJ1-2; 7 positions agree with TRBD1. Sequenced sample: naive CD4+ T cells sorted from blood. Documented subset: CD45RA+ positively selected. This clonotype was obtained from a woman aged 25 to 39 in good health. The CDR3 loop is CASSLDRGLYGYTF. In nucleotides, the CDR3 is TGTGCCAGCAGCTTGGACAGGGGTCTCTATGGCTACACCTTC.